The text below deals with one T cell receptor (beta chain). No antigen is known for it. PCR involved 60 Vbeta and 13 Jbeta primers. The method was immunoSEQ multiplex PCR; TCRdb's version includes in-frame clones alone and lacks a portion of them. Here the sample spans about 59,000 clones, around 90% being singletons. CDR3 size: 17 residues. Germline-derived CDR1 and CDR2 are SGHAT and FQNNGV. Unmatched junction bases numbered 12, after V lost 5 bases and J lost 5 bases. These data are taken from a study of cytomegalovirus exposure and HLA in healthy donors. Across the study: Of all 400 or so donors who were genotyped, roughly 81% belonged to the Caucasian-associated ancestry cluster. General study findings and limits: Excluded: some indistinguishable V segments such as TRBV6-2 and TRBV6-3. Presence/absence analysis assumed near-uniform sequencing depth across donors. Among TCR beta chains, those listed as cytomegalovirus-associated numbered around 160.

The chain links TRBV11-2 to TRBJ2-2, with 9 nucleotides matching TRBD2. The source is a man aged 25 to 40 in good health and CMV-seropositive. Input material: PBMCs. The CDR3 spells CASSPWVAGAVTGELFF. The DNA for the CDR3 is TGTGCCAGCAGCCCTTGGGTAGCGGGAGCAGTTACCGGGGAGCTGTTTTTT.